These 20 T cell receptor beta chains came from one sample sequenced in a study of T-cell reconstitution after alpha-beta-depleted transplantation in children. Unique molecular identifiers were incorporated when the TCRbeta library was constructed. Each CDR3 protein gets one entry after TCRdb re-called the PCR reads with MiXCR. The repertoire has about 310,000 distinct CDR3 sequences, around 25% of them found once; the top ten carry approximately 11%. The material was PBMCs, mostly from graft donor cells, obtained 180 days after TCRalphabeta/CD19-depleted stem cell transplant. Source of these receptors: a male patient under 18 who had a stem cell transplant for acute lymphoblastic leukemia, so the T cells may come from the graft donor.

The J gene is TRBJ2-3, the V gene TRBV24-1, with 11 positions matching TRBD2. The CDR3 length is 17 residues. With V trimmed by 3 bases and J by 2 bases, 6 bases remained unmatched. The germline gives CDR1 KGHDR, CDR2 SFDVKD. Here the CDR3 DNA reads TGTGCCACCAGTGATGGGGCGGGACTAGCGGACACAGATACGCAGTATTTT. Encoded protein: CATSDGAGLADTDTQYF.

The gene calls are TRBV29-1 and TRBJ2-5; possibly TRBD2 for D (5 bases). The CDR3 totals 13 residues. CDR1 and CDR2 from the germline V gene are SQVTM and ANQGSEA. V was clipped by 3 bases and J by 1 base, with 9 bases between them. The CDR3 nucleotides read TGCAGCGTTGATTTCCTAGCCCAAGAGACCCAGTACTTC. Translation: CSVDFLAQETQYF. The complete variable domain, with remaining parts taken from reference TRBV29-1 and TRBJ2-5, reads SAVISQKPSRDICQRGTSLTIQCQVDSQVTMMFWYRQQPGQSLTLIATANQGSEATYESGFVIDKFPISRPNLTFSTLTVSNMSPEDSSIYLCSVDFLAQETQYFGPGTRLLVL.

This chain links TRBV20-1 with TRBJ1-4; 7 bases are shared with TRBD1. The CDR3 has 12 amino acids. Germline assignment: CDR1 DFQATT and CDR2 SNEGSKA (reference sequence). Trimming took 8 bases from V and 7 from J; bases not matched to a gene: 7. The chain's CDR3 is CSSRDSVEKLFF. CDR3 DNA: TGCAGTAGCCGGGACAGCGTTGAAAAACTGTTTTTT.

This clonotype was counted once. In DNA, the CDR3 is TGTGCCAGCAGCCCCAACAGGGGTAGAAATTGGTACGAGCAGTACTTC. Translating it yields CASSPNRGRNWYEQYF. The genes are TRBV9 and TRBJ2-7, with 7 bases identical to TRBD1. V lost 4 bases and J lost 4; bases outside the gene matches: 14. The CDR3 has 16 amino acids. Germline V CDR1 and CDR2: SGDLS, YYNGEE.

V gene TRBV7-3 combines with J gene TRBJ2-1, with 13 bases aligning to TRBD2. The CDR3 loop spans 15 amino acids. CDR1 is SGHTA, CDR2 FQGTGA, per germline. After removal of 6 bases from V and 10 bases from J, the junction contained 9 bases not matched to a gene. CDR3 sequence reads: CASRPGTSGNGEQFF. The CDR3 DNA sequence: TGTGCCAGCAGACCAGGGACTAGCGGGAACGGGGAGCAGTTCTTC. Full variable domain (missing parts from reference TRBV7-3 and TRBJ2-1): GAGVSQTPSNKVTEKGKYVELRCDPISGHTALYWYRQSLGQGPEFLIYFQGTGAADDSGLPNDRFFAVRPEGSVSTLKIQRTERGDSAVYLCASRPGTSGNGEQFFGPGTRLTVL.

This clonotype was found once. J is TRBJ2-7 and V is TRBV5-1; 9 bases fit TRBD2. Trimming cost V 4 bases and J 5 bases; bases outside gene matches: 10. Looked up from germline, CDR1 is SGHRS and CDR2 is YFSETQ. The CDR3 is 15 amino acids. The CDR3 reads CASSPEVLAGNEQYF. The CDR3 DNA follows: TGCGCCAGCAGCCCAGAGGTGCTAGCGGGAAACGAGCAGTACTTC.

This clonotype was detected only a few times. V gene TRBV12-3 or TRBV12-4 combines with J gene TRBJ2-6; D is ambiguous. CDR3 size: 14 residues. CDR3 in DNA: TGTGCGTTCGATACCGGCTCTGGGGCCAACGTCCTGACTTTC. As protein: CAFDTGSGANVLTF.

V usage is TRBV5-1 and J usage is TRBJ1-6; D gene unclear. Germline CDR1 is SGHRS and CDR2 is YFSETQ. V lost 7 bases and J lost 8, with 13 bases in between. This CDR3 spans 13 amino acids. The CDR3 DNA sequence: TGCGCCAGCTCAACACAGACCCATTCACCCCTCCACTTT. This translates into CASSTQTHSPLHF.

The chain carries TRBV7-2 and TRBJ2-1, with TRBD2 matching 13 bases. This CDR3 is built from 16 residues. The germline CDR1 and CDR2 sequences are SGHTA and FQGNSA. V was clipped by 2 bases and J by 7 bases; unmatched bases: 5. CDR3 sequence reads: CASSLLGLAGENEQFF. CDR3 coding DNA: TGTGCCAGCAGCTTATTAGGACTAGCGGGAGAAAATGAGCAGTTCTTC.

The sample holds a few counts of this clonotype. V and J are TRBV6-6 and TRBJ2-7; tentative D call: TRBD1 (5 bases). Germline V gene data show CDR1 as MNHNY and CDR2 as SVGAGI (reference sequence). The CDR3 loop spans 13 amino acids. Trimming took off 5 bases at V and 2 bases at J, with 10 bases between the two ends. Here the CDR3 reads CASSHRKTYEQYF. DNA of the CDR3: TGTGCCAGCAGTCACAGGAAGACCTACGAGCAGTACTTC.

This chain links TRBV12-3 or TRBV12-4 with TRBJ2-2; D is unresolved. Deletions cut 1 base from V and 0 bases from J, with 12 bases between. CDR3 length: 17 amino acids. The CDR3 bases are TGTGCCAGCAGTTTAGTCACGCTTTATTCGAACACCGGGGAGCTGTTTTTT. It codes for CASSLVTLYSNTGELFF.

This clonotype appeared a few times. Written as DNA, the CDR3 is TGCGCCAGCAGCTTGGCGGGAAGCTCCTATAATTCACCCCTCCACTTT. Translating it yields CASSLAGSSYNSPLHF. This chain connects TRBV5-1 to TRBJ1-6, with D unresolved. The ends were cut back, 0 bases at V and 0 bases at J, with 7 bases in the middle. CDR3 length equals 16 residues. From germline, CDR1 is SGHRS and CDR2 YFSETQ.

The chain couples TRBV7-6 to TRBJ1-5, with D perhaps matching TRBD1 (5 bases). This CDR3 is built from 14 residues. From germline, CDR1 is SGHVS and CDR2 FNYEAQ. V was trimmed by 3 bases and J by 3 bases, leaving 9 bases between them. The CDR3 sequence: CASSFSGPNQPQHF. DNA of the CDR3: TGTGCCAGCAGCTTCTCGGGACCCAATCAGCCCCAGCATTTT. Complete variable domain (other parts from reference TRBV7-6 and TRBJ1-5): GAGVSQSPRYKVTKRGQDVALRCDPISGHVSLYWYRQALGQGPEFLTYFNYEAQQDKSGLPNDRFSAERPEGSISTLTIQRTEQRDSAMYRCASSFSGPNQPQHFGDGTRLSIL.

CDR3 sequence: CASSLSPQGQGSGEQYF. CDR3 nucleotides: TGTGCCAGCAGTTTATCCCCACAGGGACAGGGGTCGGGTGAGCAGTACTTC. The genes are TRBV27 and TRBJ2-7, with 10 bases identical to TRBD1. The ends lost 0 bases at V and 7 bases at J; junction bases unmatched: 12. Germline lookup yields CDR1 MNHEY and CDR2 SMNVEV (reference sequence). The CDR3 consists of 17 residues.

CDR3: CSARDSVSYEQYF. As DNA, the CDR3 is TGCAGTGCTAGAGATAGTGTATCTTACGAGCAGTACTTC. The V and J genes are TRBV20-1 and TRBJ2-7; D is uncertain. The CDR3 covers 13 residues. V lost 0 bases to trimming and J lost 4 bases, with 10 bases between them. CDR1 DFQATT and CDR2 SNEGSKA come from the germline V gene (reference sequence).

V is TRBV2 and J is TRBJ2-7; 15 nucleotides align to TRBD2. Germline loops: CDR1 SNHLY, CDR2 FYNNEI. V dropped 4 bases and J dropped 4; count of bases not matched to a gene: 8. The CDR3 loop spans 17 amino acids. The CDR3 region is CASSGPTGTSGRYEQYF. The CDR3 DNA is TGTGCCAGCAGTGGGCCCACTGGGACTAGCGGGAGGTACGAGCAGTACTTC.

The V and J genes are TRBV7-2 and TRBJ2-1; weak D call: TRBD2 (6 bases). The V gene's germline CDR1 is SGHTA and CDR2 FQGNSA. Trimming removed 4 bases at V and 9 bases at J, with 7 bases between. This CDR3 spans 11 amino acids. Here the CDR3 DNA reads TGTGCCAGCAGCTCGGGACTTGAGCAGTTCTTC. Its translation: CASSSGLEQFF.

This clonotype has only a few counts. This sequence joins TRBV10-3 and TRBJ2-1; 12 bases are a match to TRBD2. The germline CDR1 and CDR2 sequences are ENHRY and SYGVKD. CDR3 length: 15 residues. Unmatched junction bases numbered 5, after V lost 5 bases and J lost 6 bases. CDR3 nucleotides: TGTGCCATCAGTCTCCTAGCGGGAGGGTCCAATGAGCAGTTCTTC. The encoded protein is CAISLLAGGSNEQFF.

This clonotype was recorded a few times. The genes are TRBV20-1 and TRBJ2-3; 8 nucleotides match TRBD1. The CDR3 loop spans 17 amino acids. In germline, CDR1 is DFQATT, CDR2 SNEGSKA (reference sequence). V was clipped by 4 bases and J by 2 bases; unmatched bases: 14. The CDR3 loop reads CSATNRGSPATTDTQYF. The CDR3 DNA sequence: TGCAGTGCTACAAACAGGGGGTCTCCCGCGACCACAGATACGCAGTATTTT.

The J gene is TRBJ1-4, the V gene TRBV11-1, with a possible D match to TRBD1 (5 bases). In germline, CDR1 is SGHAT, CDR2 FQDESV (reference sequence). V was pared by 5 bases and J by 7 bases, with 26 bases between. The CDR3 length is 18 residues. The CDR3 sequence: CASSPIATLGQGGEKLFF. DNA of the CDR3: TGTGCCAGCAGCCCCATAGCGACTTTGGGGCAGGGAGGTGAAAAACTGTTTTTT.